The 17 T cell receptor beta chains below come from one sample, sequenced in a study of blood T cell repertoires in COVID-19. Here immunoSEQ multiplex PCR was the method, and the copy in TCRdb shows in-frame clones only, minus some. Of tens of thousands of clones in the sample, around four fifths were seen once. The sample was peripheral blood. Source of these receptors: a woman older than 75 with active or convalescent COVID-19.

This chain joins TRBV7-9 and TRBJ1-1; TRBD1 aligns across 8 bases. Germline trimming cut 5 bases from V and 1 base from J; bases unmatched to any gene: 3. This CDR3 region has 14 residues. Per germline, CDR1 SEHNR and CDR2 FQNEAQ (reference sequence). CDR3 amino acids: CASSQGQANTEAFF. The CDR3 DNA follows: TGTGCCAGCAGCCAGGGACAGGCGAACACTGAAGCTTTCTTT.

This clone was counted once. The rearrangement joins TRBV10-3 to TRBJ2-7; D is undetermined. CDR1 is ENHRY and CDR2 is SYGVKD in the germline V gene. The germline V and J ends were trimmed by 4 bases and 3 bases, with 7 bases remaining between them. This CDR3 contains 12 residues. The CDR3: CAISGAGYEQYF. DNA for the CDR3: TGTGCCATCAGTGGGGCAGGCTACGAGCAGTACTTC.

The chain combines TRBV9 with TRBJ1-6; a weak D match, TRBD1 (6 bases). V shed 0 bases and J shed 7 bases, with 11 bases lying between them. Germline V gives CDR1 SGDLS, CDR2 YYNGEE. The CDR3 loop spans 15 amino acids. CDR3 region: CASSVGQERNSPLHF. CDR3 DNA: TGTGCCAGCAGCGTAGGACAGGAACGAAATTCACCCCTCCACTTT.

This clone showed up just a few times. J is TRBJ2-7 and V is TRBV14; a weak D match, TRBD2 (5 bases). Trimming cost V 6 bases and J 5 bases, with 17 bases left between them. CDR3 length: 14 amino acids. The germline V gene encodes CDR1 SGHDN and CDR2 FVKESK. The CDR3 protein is CASSYKQWGDEQYF. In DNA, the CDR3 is TGTGCCAGCAGTTATAAACAGTGGGGAGACGAGCAGTACTTC.

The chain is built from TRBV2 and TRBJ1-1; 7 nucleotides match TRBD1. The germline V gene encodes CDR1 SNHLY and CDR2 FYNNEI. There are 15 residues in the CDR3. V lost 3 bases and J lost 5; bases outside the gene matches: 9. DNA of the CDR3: TGTGCCAGCAGTGAGTTAGAGACAGGGAGAACTGAAGCTTTCTTT. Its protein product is CASSELETGRTEAFF.

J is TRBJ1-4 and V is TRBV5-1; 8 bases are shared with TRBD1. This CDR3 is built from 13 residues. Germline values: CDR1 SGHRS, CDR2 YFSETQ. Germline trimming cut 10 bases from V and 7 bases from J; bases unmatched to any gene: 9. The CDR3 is CASKGQGGEKLFF. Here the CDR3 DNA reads TGCGCCTCTAAAGGACAGGGCGGTGAAAAACTGTTTTTT.

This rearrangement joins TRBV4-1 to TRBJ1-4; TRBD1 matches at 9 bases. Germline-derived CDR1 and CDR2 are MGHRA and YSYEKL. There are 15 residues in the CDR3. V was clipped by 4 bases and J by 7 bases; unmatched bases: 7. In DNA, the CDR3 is TGCGCCAGCAGCCCGCAACAGGGACAGGGTGAAAAACTGTTTTTT. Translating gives CASSPQQGQGEKLFF.

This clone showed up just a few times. The CDR3 DNA is TGTGCCACCAGCAGAGATAGCGGCTCCTACAATGAGCAGTTCTTC. Translated, it gives CATSRDSGSYNEQFF. This chain connects TRBV15 to TRBJ2-1, with D tentatively TRBD2 (6 bases). The length of the CDR3 is 15 residues. CDR1 is LNHNV, CDR2 YYDKDF, per germline (reference sequence). V shed 0 bases and J shed 0 bases, with 6 bases lying between them.

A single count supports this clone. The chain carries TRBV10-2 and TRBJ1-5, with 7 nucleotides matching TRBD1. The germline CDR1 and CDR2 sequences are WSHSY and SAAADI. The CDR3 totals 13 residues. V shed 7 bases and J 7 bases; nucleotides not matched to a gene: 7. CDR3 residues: CASTGQAAQPQHF. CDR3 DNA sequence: TGCGCCAGCACTGGACAGGCGGCCCAGCCCCAGCATTTT.

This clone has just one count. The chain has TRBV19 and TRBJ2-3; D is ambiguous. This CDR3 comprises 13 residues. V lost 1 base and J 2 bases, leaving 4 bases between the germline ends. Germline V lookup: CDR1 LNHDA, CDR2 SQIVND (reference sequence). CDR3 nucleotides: TGTGCCAGTAGTATAGGTTACACAGATACGCAGTATTTT. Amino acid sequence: CASSIGYTDTQYF.

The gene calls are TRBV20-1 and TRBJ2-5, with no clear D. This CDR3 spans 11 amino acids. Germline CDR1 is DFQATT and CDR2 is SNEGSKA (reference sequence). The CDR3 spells CTSPLQETQYF. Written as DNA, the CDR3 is TGCACCTCTCCCTTACAAGAGACCCAGTACTTC.

The CDR3 DNA is TGCGCCAGCAGCTTGAATAGCGGGAGTTACAATGAGCAGTTCTTC. Translated, it gives CASSLNSGSYNEQFF. The V gene is TRBV5-1, the J gene TRBJ2-1, with 9 nucleotides matching TRBD2. Germline V gives CDR1 SGHRS, CDR2 YFSETQ. V was clipped by 1 base and J by 4 bases; unmatched bases: 3. The CDR3 totals 15 residues.

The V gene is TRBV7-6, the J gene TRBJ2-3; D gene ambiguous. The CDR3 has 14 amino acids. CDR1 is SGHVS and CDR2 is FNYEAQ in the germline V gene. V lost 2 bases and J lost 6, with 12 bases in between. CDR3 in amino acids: CASSLSGLPDTQYF. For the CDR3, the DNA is TGTGCCAGCAGCTTAAGTGGGCTACCTGATACGCAGTATTTT.

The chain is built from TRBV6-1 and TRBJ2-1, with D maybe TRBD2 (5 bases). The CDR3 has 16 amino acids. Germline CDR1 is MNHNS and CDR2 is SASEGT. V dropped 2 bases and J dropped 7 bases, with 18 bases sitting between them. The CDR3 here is CASSENPPGYANEQFF. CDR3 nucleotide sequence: TGTGCCAGCAGTGAAAATCCACCGGGGTATGCTAATGAGCAGTTCTTC.

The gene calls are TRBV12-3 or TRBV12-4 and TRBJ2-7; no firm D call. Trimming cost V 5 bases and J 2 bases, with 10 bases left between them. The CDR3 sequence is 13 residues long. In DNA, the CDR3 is TGTGCCAGCAGTCGAGACACGGCCTACGAGCAGTACTTC. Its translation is CASSRDTAYEQYF.

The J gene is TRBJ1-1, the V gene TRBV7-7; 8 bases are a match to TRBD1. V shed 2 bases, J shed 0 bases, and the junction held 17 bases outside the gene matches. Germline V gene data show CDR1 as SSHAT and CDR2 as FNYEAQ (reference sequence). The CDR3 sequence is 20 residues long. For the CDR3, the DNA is TGTGCCAGCAGCTTAATCGTCGGGGGGACAGGTCCCTCAGTGAACACTGAAGCTTTCTTT. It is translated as CASSLIVGGTGPSVNTEAFF.

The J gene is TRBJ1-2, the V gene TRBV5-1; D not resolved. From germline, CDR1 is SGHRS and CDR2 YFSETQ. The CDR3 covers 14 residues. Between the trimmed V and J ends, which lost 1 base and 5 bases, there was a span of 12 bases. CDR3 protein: CASSLLSQAYGYTF. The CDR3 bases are TGCGCCAGCAGCTTGCTTTCCCAGGCATATGGCTACACCTTC.